These 18 T cell receptor beta chains were all obtained from the same sample, sequenced in a study of T-cell reconstitution after alpha-beta-depleted transplantation in children. Unique molecular identifiers were built into the TCRbeta library. TCRdb reanalysed the PCR reads using MiXCR and keeps one entry per CDR3 protein. Here the sample spans about 980,000 distinct CDR3 sequences, roughly 31% being singletons. Material: PBMCs, mostly from graft donor cells, obtained 360 days after TCRalphabeta/CD19-depleted stem cell transplant. The receptor source for this set is a boy younger than two who had a stem cell transplant for SCID, so the T cells may come from the graft donor.

The J gene is TRBJ1-1, the V gene TRBV12-3 or TRBV12-4; D is perhaps TRBD1 (5 bases). The CDR3 loop spans 14 amino acids. V was trimmed by 6 bases and J by 3 bases, leaving 14 bases between them. This CDR3 reads CASREGFMDTEAFF. CDR3 coding DNA: TGTGCCAGCAGAGAGGGGTTCATGGACACTGAAGCTTTCTTT.

The J gene is TRBJ2-2, the V gene TRBV6-2 or TRBV6-3, with D perhaps TRBD1 (6 bases). The germline V gene encodes CDR1 MNHEY and CDR2 SVGEGT. There are 15 residues in the CDR3. The V end lost 7 bases, the J end lost 1 base, and 13 bases lay between the germline ends. The CDR3, as DNA: TGTGCCAGCACCGGCCACAGGGTGAACACCGGGGAGCTGTTTTTT. This translates into CASTGHRVNTGELFF.

This chain connects TRBV2 to TRBJ1-2, with TRBD1 identical over 9 bases. The V and J ends lost 1 base and 8 bases, in that order; junction bases with no gene match: 17. CDR3 length: 18 residues. Germline lookup yields CDR1 SNHLY and CDR2 FYNNEI. Written as DNA, the CDR3 is TGTGCCAGCAGTGAAGAGGGGGACAGGGACGACGCCGTAAAGGGCTACACCTTC. This translates into CASSEEGDRDDAVKGYTF.

This clonotype was seen only a few times. V and J are TRBV6-2 or TRBV6-3 and TRBJ2-5; D uncertain. Germline values: CDR1 MNHEY, CDR2 SVGEGT. The CDR3 is 11 amino acids. CDR3 nucleotides: TGTGCGCTTGGCGCCTCCGGGACCCAGTACTTC. This translates into CALGASGTQYF.

In the case of this clonotype: One end of the junction varies from germline; a read error may be responsible. The chain combines TRBV6-5 with TRBJ2-5; tentatively, D is TRBD1 (6 bases). The CDR3 is 15 amino acids. The germline gives CDR1 MNHEY, CDR2 SVGAGI. Written as DNA, the CDR3 is TGTGCCAGCAGTTACTTCCCCGTGGGACAAGGGACCCAGTACTTC. This gives the protein CASSYFPVGQGTQYF.

The chain combines TRBV29-1 with TRBJ2-7; TRBD2 matches at 7 bases. With 4 bases clipped from V and 4 bases from J, the junction kept 10 bases outside the gene matches. There are 14 residues in the CDR3. Per the germline V gene, CDR1 is SQVTM and CDR2 is ANQGSEA. In DNA, the CDR3 is TGCAGCGTTGCCTTTAGCGGGCGCGGGTACGAGCAGTACTTC. It specifies CSVAFSGRGYEQYF.

The V gene is TRBV7-8, the J gene TRBJ2-2; TRBD2 is a possible D gene (5 bases). Germline assignment: CDR1 SGHVS and CDR2 FQNEAQ. The CDR3 runs 14 residues. The V gene lost 5 bases and the J gene lost 3 bases, with 10 bases spanning the gap. CDR3 sequence reads: CASSKISDTGELFF. Here the CDR3 DNA reads TGTGCCAGCAGCAAAATTAGCGACACCGGGGAGCTGTTTTTT.

The count of this clonotype is one. The CDR3 is CASTFGQGTFLSSGEQFF. The CDR3 DNA reads as TGTGCCAGCACCTTCGGACAGGGGACATTTCTAAGTTCTGGTGAGCAGTTCTTC. The chain joins TRBV7-8 to TRBJ2-1; 9 bases are shared with TRBD1. Germline V CDR1 and CDR2: SGHVS, FQNEAQ. This CDR3 spans 18 amino acids. J lost 9 bases, V lost 7 bases, and 22 bases had no gene match.

This clonotype appeared a few times. The V call is TRBV7-6, the J call TRBJ2-1; D is unresolved. Between the trimmed V and J ends, which lost 1 base and 9 bases, there was a span of 10 bases. The CDR3 consists of 13 residues. CDR1 is SGHVS and CDR2 is FNYEAQ in the germline V gene. Here the CDR3 DNA reads TGTGCCAGCAGCTTAGGGCGGTTCGGTGAGCAGTTCTTC. Its translation: CASSLGRFGEQFF.

This chain links TRBV4-3 with TRBJ2-7; D uncertain. The V end lost 0 bases, the J end lost 2 bases, and 14 bases lay between the germline ends. The CDR3 is 16 amino acids. Germline loops: CDR1 LGHNA, CDR2 YSLEER. As DNA, the CDR3 is TGCGCCAGCAGCCAAGATAGCACAGCTGGGACCTACGAGCAGTACTTC. It translates to CASSQDSTAGTYEQYF.

This clonotype was picked up a small number of times. The junction does not match germline at one end; this may be a read error. The chain employs TRBV5-1 and TRBJ2-5; 9 bases are a match to TRBD1. The germline V gene encodes CDR1 SGHRS and CDR2 YFSETQ. CDR3 size: 13 residues. CDR3 sequence (DNA): TGTGCCAGCAGTTCCGGGACAGGGGAGACCCAGTACTTC. Protein product: CASSSGTGETQYF.

This clonotype showed up just a few times. V and J are TRBV12-3 or TRBV12-4 and TRBJ2-1; 7 nucleotides agree with TRBD1. The CDR3 length is 15 residues. V lost 6 bases and J lost 4; bases outside the gene matches: 9. The CDR3 bases are TGTGCCAGCAGCCCGACAGGGCTTCGGTACAATGAGCAGTTCTTC. It is translated as CASSPTGLRYNEQFF.

The chain has TRBV20-1 and TRBJ2-3; either TRBD1 or TRBD2 may fit D (5 bases each). The length of the CDR3 is 15 residues. The germline V and J ends were trimmed by 3 bases and 0 bases, with 13 bases remaining between them. Germline CDR1 and CDR2: DFQATT and SNEGSKA (reference sequence). The CDR3 DNA sequence: TGCAGTGCTAGTCCTCCCCGGGGCAGCACAGATACGCAGTATTTT. It translates to CSASPPRGSTDTQYF.

CDR3 nucleotides: TGCAGTGCTAGAGTCAAGACGCCCTACGAGCAGTACTTC. Amino acid sequence: CSARVKTPYEQYF. The chain recombines TRBV20-1 with TRBJ2-7; no firm D call. The CDR3 sequence is 13 residues long. The germline V and J ends were trimmed by 1 base and 2 bases, with 9 bases remaining between them. Germline V gives CDR1 DFQATT, CDR2 SNEGSKA (reference sequence).

The rearrangement links TRBV12-3 or TRBV12-4 to TRBJ1-5; D remains unclear. V gave up 0 bases and J gave up 9 bases, with 21 bases separating them. The CDR3 consists of 17 residues. The CDR3 is CASSLAPRRTRGLPQHF. In DNA form, the CDR3 reads TGTGCCAGCAGTTTAGCGCCCCGGAGAACAAGAGGGCTGCCCCAGCATTTT.

This clonotype was counted between two and nine times. This chain joins TRBV12-3 or TRBV12-4 and TRBJ2-7; D is unclear. CDR3 length: 11 amino acids. V lost 4 bases and J 7 bases, leaving 8 bases between the germline ends. The DNA of the CDR3 is TGTGCCAGCAGTTCCCCCGGGGAGCAGTACTTC. Its protein is CASSSPGEQYF.

Written as DNA, the CDR3 is TGTGCCACCAGTGATCTTAGGGAGCAGTTCTTC. It encodes CATSDLREQFF. The chain combines TRBV24-1 with TRBJ2-1; D remains ambiguous. With 3 bases removed from V and 10 bases from J, the gap between germline ends came to 6 bases. Germline V lookup: CDR1 KGHDR, CDR2 SFDVKD. CDR3 length: 11 amino acids.

In its sample, this clonotype was seen a few times. The chain has TRBV15 and TRBJ2-7; TRBD1 matches at 7 bases. The CDR3 covers 14 residues. Germline loops: CDR1 LNHNV, CDR2 YYDKDF (reference sequence). With V trimmed by 1 base and J by 2 bases, 2 bases remained unmatched. DNA for the CDR3: TGTGCCACCAGCAGAGGGCAGGGGGCCTACGAGCAGTACTTC. The encoded protein is CATSRGQGAYEQYF.